The clone carrying this T cell receptor beta chain was observed a few times. Its cognate antigen is unknown. Germline loops: CDR1 SNHLY, CDR2 FYNNEI. The CDR3 sequence is 14 residues long. Trimming took 6 bases from V and 1 from J, leaving 12 bases between them. Uncontrolled infection, other autoimmune disease, pregnancy or lactation disqualified patients from enrolment. Diagnostic decisions used clinical symptoms, serum thyroxine and TRAb, thyroid ultrasound and orbital computed tomography. Amplified TCR beta CDR3 regions came from RNA transcripts. Carried out on the TCR CDR3, a first-round RT-PCR used the HTBI primer set. MiXCR, applied by TCRdb to the multiplex PCR reads, yields one record per CDR3 protein. The repertoire includes around 660,000 distinct CDR3 sequences, 45% of them detected once, and roughly 7.2% sits in the top ten. The sample originates from a study of T cells in Graves' hyperthyroidism and ophthalmopathy. General study points: The model made its ophthalmopathy prediction, and onset followed a median approximately six months later. Ophthalmopathy was separated from stable hyperthyroidism by a 13 V-J model.

Specimen: peripheral blood or thyroid tissue (not recorded which). The sequence derives from an adult man with Graves' disease, either hyperthyroidism or ophthalmopathy (not recorded which). This chain joins TRBV2 and TRBJ1-1, with D tentatively TRBD1 (5 bases). The DNA for the CDR3 is TGTGCCAGCAGCTTATGGGGGGAGAACACTGAAGCTTTCTTT. Translating it yields CASSLWGENTEAFF.